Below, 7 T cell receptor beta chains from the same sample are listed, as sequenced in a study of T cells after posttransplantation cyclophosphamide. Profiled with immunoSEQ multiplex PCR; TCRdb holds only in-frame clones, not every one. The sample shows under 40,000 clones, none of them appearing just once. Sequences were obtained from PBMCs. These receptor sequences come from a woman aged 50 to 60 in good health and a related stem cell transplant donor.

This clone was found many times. The CDR3 is CASSQAPGSSGNTIYF. CDR3 coding DNA: TGTGCCAGCTCCCAGGCCCCGGGGAGCTCTGGAAACACCATATATTTT. The rearrangement uses TRBV18 and TRBJ1-3; D gene unclear. V gave up 6 bases and J gave up 0 bases, with 15 bases separating them. Looked up from germline, CDR1 is KGHSH and CDR2 is LQKENI. The CDR3 sequence is 16 residues long.

The CDR3 nucleotides read TGTGCCTGGAGTGAGGGCAGGGGGCCCCTCTACGAGCAGTACTTC. This codes for CAWSEGRGPLYEQYF. The chain joins TRBV30 to TRBJ2-7, with 8 bases matching TRBD1. The CDR3 has 15 residues. After removal of 1 base from V and 3 bases from J, the junction contained 8 bases not matched to a gene. Germline V gene data show CDR1 as GTSNPN and CDR2 as SVGIG (reference sequence).

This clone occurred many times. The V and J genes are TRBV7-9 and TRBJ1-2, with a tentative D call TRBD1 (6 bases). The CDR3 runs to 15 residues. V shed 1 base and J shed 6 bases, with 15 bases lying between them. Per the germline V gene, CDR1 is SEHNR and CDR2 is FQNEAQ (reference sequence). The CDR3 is CASSLEADRRNGYTF. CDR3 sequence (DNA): TGTGCCAGCAGCTTAGAAGCCGACAGGAGAAATGGCTACACCTTC.

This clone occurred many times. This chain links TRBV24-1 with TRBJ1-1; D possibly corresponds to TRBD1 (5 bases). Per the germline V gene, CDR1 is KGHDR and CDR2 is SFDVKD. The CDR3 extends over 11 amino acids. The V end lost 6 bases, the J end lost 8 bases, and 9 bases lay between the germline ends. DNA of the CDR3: TGTGCCACCAGTCAGGGCTTCGAAGCTTTCTTT. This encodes CATSQGFEAFF.

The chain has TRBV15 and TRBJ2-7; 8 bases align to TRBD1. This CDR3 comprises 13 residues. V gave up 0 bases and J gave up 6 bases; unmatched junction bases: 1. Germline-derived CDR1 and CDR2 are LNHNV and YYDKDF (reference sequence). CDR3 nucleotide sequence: TGTGCCACCAGCAGAGACCAGGGGGCCGAGCAGTACTTC. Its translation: CATSRDQGAEQYF. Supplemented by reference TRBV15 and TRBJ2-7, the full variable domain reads DAMVIQNPRYQVTQFGKPVTLSCSQTLNHNVMYWYQQKSSQAPKLLFHYYDKDFNNEADTPDNFQSRRPNTSFCFLDIRSPGLGDTAMYLCATSRDQGAEQYFGPGTRLTVT.

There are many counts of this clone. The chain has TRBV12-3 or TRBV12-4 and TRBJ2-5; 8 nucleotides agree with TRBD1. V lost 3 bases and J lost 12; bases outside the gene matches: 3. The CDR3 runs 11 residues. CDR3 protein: CASSLDRAEYF. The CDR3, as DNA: TGTGCCAGCAGTTTGGACAGGGCTGAGTACTTC.

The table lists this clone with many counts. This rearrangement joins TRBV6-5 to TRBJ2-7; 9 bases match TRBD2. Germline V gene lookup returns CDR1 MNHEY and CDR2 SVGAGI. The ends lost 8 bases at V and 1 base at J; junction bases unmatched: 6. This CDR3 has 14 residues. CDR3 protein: CASLKREESYEQYF. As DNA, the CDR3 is TGTGCCAGCCTAAAGCGGGAGGAGTCCTACGAGCAGTACTTC.